This entry describes one TCR beta chain. This entry comes from a study of blood T cell repertoires in COVID-19. With 5 bases clipped from V and 7 bases from J, the junction kept 6 bases outside the gene matches. The V gene's germline CDR1 is LNHDA and CDR2 SQIVND (reference sequence). This CDR3 has 13 residues. The protocol was immunoSEQ multiplex PCR, while the TCRdb copy is restricted to in-frame clones and leaves out a portion. Found here are 310,000 or so clones, more than 70% of them singletons; the top ten hold approximately 6.5%. The source of this sequence is a man between 18 and 29 years old who had recovered from COVID-19. This sequence joins TRBV19 and TRBJ2-3, with 7 bases aligning to TRBD1. The sample was peripheral blood. CDR3 in amino acids: CASSAGGPYTQYF. In nucleotides, the CDR3 is TGTGCCAGTAGTGCAGGGGGTCCCTATACGCAGTATTTT.